Each of the 30 T cell receptor delta chains below was sequenced from the same sample in a study of gamma-delta T cells after stem cell transplantation. TCRdb processed the RT-PCR reads again with the CATT caller. Of 5,500 to 6,500 delta-chain clones in the sample, less than 2.5% were seen once. Source material: gamma-delta T cells. The source of these receptors is a human donor. It is not recorded whose cells these are; they may come from a transplant donor.

Of note for this clone: This likely stems from a read error, as it lies one base from a far larger clone. Distinct nucleotide sequences in the sample also encode this CDR3. The chain uses TRDV2 and TRDJ1, with D possibly being TRDD3 (5 bases). The CDR3 length is 17 residues. Germline lookup yields CDR1 GEAIGNYY and CDR2 EKD. The CDR3 DNA is TGTGCCTGTGACACCCTAGGGAACGTACTGGCTACCGATAAACTAATCTTT. Amino acid sequence: CACDTLGNVLATDKLIF.

Worth noting for this clone: Only one base separates this from a far larger clonotype, so it likely reflects a read error. The limits of the CDR3 on the DNA are not certain, so only TCRdb's listed CDR3 is given. The CDR3 loop is CACDTLRTGGSALTAQLFF. The V gene is TRDV2, the J gene TRDJ2. Germline-derived CDR1 and CDR2 are GEAIGNYY and EKD. The CDR3 numbers 19 amino acids, ends counted.

This clone was seen many times. A read error likely explains this, since a far larger clone differs by one base. V usage is TRDV2 and J usage is TRDJ1; D call uncertain. Trimming took 3 bases from V and 0 from J, leaving 10 bases between them. Germline CDR1 GEAIGNYY, CDR2 EKD. The CDR3 runs 14 residues. The CDR3 is CACDAAGYTDKLIF. CDR3 DNA: TGTGCCTGTGACGCCGCGGGGTACACCGATAAACTCATCTTT.

As regards this clone: A read error likely explains why the TCRdb protein, taken from a much larger clone, differs from this DNA's translation at residue 9; the protein shown is translated from the DNA. The V gene is TRDV2, the J gene TRDJ1; 8 bases match TRDD3. CDR3 size: 17 residues. Per germline, CDR1 GEAIGNYY and CDR2 EKD. V shed 0 bases and J 0 bases; nucleotides not matched to a gene: 8. Here the CDR3 reads CACDTLGDARNTDKLIF. The CDR3 DNA follows: TGTGCCTGTGACACCCTGGGGGACGCACGGAACACCGATAAACTCATCTTT.

Of note for this clone: A read error likely explains why the TCRdb protein, taken from a much larger clone, differs from this DNA's translation at residue 11; the protein shown is translated from the DNA. This chain uses TRDV2 with TRDJ3, with a tentative D call TRDD3 (5 bases). The CDR3 totals 17 residues. The germline V gene encodes CDR1 GEAIGNYY and CDR2 EKD. The CDR3 here is CACDTASHPWETRQMFF. In DNA, the CDR3 is TGTGCCTGTGACACCGCCTCTCACCCCTGGGAAACCCGACAGATGTTTTTC.

This clone was counted only a few times. This sequence may be a read error, since a much larger clone differs from it by one base. Other nucleotide sequences in the sample specify the same CDR3. The chain recombines TRDV2 with TRDJ1, with TRDD3 identical over 13 bases. The CDR3 loop spans 20 amino acids. The V gene's germline CDR1 is GEAIGNYY and CDR2 EKD. Unmatched junction bases numbered 16, after V lost 1 base and J lost 3 bases. The CDR3 bases are TGTGCCTGTGACACTGTGCTACTGGGGGATACGCGAGAGGGGGCCGATAAACTCATCTTT. Its translation: CACDTVLLGDTREGADKLIF.

This clone was recorded a few times. CDR3 coding DNA: TGTGCCTGTGACACCGTAGGGGATACGCGGAAAGCGAAGGTCACCGATAAACTCATCTTT. Translating it yields CACDTVGDTRKAKVTDKLIF. V and J are TRDV2 and TRDJ1, with 9 bases fitting TRDD3. The germline V gene encodes CDR1 GEAIGNYY and CDR2 EKD. V dropped 0 bases and J dropped 1; count of bases not matched to a gene: 17. This CDR3 is built from 20 residues.

A word on this clone: The translation of this DNA and the TCRdb protein of a much larger clone differ at residue 4, probably owing to a read error; the protein shown here is translated from the DNA. The chain has TRDV2 and TRDJ1; D not resolved. Trimming took off 5 bases at V and 0 bases at J, with 24 bases between the two ends. The CDR3 extends over 18 amino acids. Germline CDR1 and CDR2: GEAIGNYY and EKD. This chain's CDR3 is CACGTVKVRGSYTDKLIF. The CDR3 DNA follows: TGTGCCTGTGGCACGGTTAAAGTAAGGGGTTCGTACACCGATAAACTCATCTTT.

This clone showed up many times. With a far larger clone one base away, a read error is the likely cause. V usage is TRDV2 and J usage is TRDJ1; the D gene is possibly TRDD3 (5 bases). Germline V gene data show CDR1 as GEAIGNYY and CDR2 as EKD. This CDR3 has 17 residues. The CDR3 protein is CACDTLGNVLATDKHIF. CDR3 nucleotide sequence: TGTGCCTGTGACACCCTAGGGAACGTACTGGCTACCGATAAACACATCTTT.

This clone showed up many times. The same CDR3 arises from other DNA sequences in this sample as well. The genes are TRDV2 and TRDJ1; TRDD3 aligns across 11 bases. This CDR3 has 18 amino acids. CDR1 is GEAIGNYY, CDR2 EKD, per germline. The V segment lost 1 base and the J segment 3 bases; nucleotides outside the gene matches: 12. The CDR3 DNA reads TGTGCCTGTGACACGGTGGGGGATACGGGAAATCTACCCGATAAACTCATCTTT. It is translated as CACDTVGDTGNLPDKLIF.

In the case of this clone: The protein in TCRdb stems from a much larger clone and differs at residue 18 from this DNA's translation, likely a read error; here the protein is translated from the DNA. This chain uses TRDV2 with TRDJ1, with TRDD3 matching over 8 bases. Per germline, CDR1 GEAIGNYY and CDR2 EKD. The CDR3 sequence is 22 residues long. The CDR3 DNA sequence: TGTGCCTGTGACACCATAAAATCCTACGGAAATACTGGGGGTCCGTACACCGGTAAACTCATCTTT. Protein product: CACDTIKSYGNTGGPYTGKLIF.

About this clone: The protein held in TCRdb is that of a much larger clone and does not match this DNA's translation at residue 9, likely because of a read error; the protein shown is translated from the DNA. The chain joins TRDV2 to TRDJ1; D gene unclear. Trimming left V 0 bases short and J 0 bases short, with 10 bases between. This CDR3 is 15 amino acids long. Germline V gives CDR1 GEAIGNYY, CDR2 EKD. The CDR3 region is CACDTLEGYTDKLIF. The DNA for the CDR3 is TGTGCCTGTGACACCTTAGAGGGGTACACCGATAAACTCATCTTT.

The chain recombines TRDV2 with TRDJ1; 12 nucleotides align to TRDD3. Germline V CDR1 and CDR2: GEAIGNYY, EKD. The CDR3 is 19 amino acids. The V segment lost 1 base and the J segment 0 bases; nucleotides outside the gene matches: 11. CDR3 DNA sequence: TGTGCCTGTGACACGGTCGCTCTGGGGGATACGGCGTACACCGATAAACTCATCTTT. Its protein product is CACDTVALGDTAYTDKLIF.

In this sample, this clone turned up many times. Other nucleotide sequences in the sample specify the same CDR3. The CDR3 reads CACDYSWGAPSWDTRQMFF. Here the CDR3 DNA reads TGTGCCTGTGACTACTCCTGGGGAGCCCCTTCCTGGGACACCCGACAGATGTTTTTC. The chain links TRDV2 to TRDJ3; a possible D gene is TRDD3 (6 bases). The V and J ends lost 3 bases and 1 base respectively, with 18 bases between them. CDR1 is GEAIGNYY and CDR2 is EKD in the germline V gene. CDR3 length equals 19 residues.

The chain is built from TRDV2 and TRDJ2, with D tentatively TRDD3 (5 bases). V was cut by 0 bases and J by 6 bases, with 25 bases left in between. Per germline, CDR1 GEAIGNYY and CDR2 EKD. The CDR3 consists of 19 residues. CDR3 nucleotides: TGTGCCTGTGACACCGTCGGGGAGATGGGGCTAGGGCAAGCAGCACAACTCTTCTTT. Its protein is CACDTVGEMGLGQAAQLFF.

On this clone: The protein held in TCRdb is that of a much larger clone and does not match this DNA's translation at residue 10, likely because of a read error; the protein shown is translated from the DNA. The sample has other DNA sequences that encode this CDR3 too. The chain carries TRDV2 and TRDJ1; TRDD3 matches 12 bases. Germline assignment: CDR1 GEAIGNYY and CDR2 EKD. The CDR3 is 15 amino acids. V gave up 3 bases and J gave up 2 bases; unmatched junction bases: 3. The CDR3 bases are TGTGCCTGTGACTCACTGGGGGATACAACCGATAAACTCATCTTT. This translates into CACDSLGDTTDKLIF.

This clone is judged medium-sized. The V call is TRDV2, the J call TRDJ3; the match to TRDD3 covers 13 bases. The germline CDR1 and CDR2 sequences are GEAIGNYY and EKD. J lost 0 bases, V lost 0 bases, and 10 bases had no gene match. The CDR3 length is 22 residues. DNA of the CDR3: TGTGCCTGTGACACCGTACTGGGGGATACGCCGGTAAGCTCCTGGGACACCCGACAGATGTTTTTC. This codes for CACDTVLGDTPVSSWDTRQMFF.

This clone showed up many times. The genes are TRDV2 and TRDJ1; 10 bases are a match to TRDD3. The CDR3 sequence is 18 residues long. With 1 base clipped from V and 1 base from J, the junction kept 11 bases outside the gene matches. The germline V gene encodes CDR1 GEAIGNYY and CDR2 EKD. In DNA form, the CDR3 reads TGTGCCTGTGACACAGTACTGGGGGATCATATTTCCACCGATAAACTCATCTTT. As protein: CACDTVLGDHISTDKLIF.

Regarding this clone: Just one base apart from a much larger clone, this may be a read error. Other nucleotide sequences from this sample produce the same CDR3. The V gene is TRDV2, the J gene TRDJ1; TRDD3 matches 7 bases. Germline lookup yields CDR1 GEAIGNYY and CDR2 EKD. The CDR3 runs to 20 residues. The CDR3 sequence: CACDTVGEGPGPKDTDKLIF. In nucleotides, the CDR3 is TGTGCCTGTGACACCGTGGGGGAAGGCCCCGGCCCTAAGGACACCGATAAGCTCATCTTT.

This chain links TRDV2 with TRDJ1; 12 positions match TRDD3. The germline V gene encodes CDR1 GEAIGNYY and CDR2 EKD. V trimming: 2 bases; J trimming: 1 base; junction bases outside the gene matches: 4. The CDR3 spans 16 residues. The CDR3 nucleotides are TGTGCCTGTGACAAACTGGGGGATACCCCCACCGATAAACTCATCTTT. Its protein is CACDKLGDTPTDKLIF.

This clone has more than one count but fewer than ten. TCRdb records a much larger clone's protein for this DNA, with a difference at residue 7 that likely arises from a read error; the protein given is the translation of the DNA. V usage is TRDV2 and J usage is TRDJ1; 9 nucleotides align to TRDD3. CDR1 is GEAIGNYY and CDR2 is EKD in the germline V gene. This CDR3 spans 18 amino acids. V lost 3 bases, J lost 1 base, and 14 bases stayed unmatched. DNA for the CDR3: TGTGCCTGTGACGGGTTACCGGGGGATACAGCGGGCACCGATAAACTCATCTTT. This codes for CACDGLPGDTAGTDKLIF.

Sample share makes this clone large. Other DNA sequences within the sample encode an identical CDR3. The chain uses TRDV2 and TRDJ3; maybe TRDD3 (6 bases). Trimming pared 0 bases from V and 0 bases from J, leaving 14 bases between. Germline lookup yields CDR1 GEAIGNYY and CDR2 EKD. This CDR3 contains 19 residues. The CDR3 sequence: CACDTVGDASSWDTRQMFF. CDR3 sequence (DNA): TGTGCCTGTGACACCGTTGGGGATGCGAGCTCCTGGGACACCCGACAGATGTTTTTC.

This clone is judged medium-sized. Different DNA sequences within this sample yield the same CDR3. J is TRDJ3 and V is TRDV2, with 8 bases identical to TRDD3. In germline, CDR1 is GEAIGNYY, CDR2 EKD. With V trimmed by 3 bases and J by 0 bases, 3 bases remained unmatched. The CDR3 extends over 17 amino acids. The CDR3 region is CACDHTGGSWDTRQMFF. The CDR3 bases are TGTGCCTGTGACCATACTGGGGGCTCCTGGGACACCCGACAGATGTTTTTC.

This clone was seen a few times. A far larger clone lies a single base away; this is likely a read error. The sample has other DNA sequences that encode this CDR3 too. The J gene is TRDJ1, the V gene TRDV2, with a tentative D call TRDD3 (8 bases). This CDR3 comprises 22 residues. The V end was cut by 0 bases, the J end by 0 bases, with 31 bases between. CDR1 is GEAIGNYY and CDR2 is EKD in the germline V gene. CDR3 sequence: CACDTLPSRTGGSYPYTDKLIF. DNA for the CDR3: TGTGCCTGTGACACCTTGCCCTCACGTACTGGGGGTTCCTACCCTTACACCGATAAACTCATCTTT.

About this clone itself: This is likely an artifact of a read error, given a far larger clone one base away. Other DNA sequences in the sample encode the same CDR3. This rearrangement joins TRDV2 to TRDJ1; 13 bases line up with TRDD3. The CDR3 covers 22 residues. V was clipped by 3 bases and J by 4 bases; unmatched bases: 25. Germline V gene sequence: CDR1 GEAIGNYY, CDR2 EKD. The CDR3 loop reads CACDEVLGDTRPGLSHIDKLIF. In nucleotides, the CDR3 is TGTGCCTGTGACGAAGTACTGGGGGATACGCGGCCGGGACTTAGTCACATCGATAAACTCATCTTT.

The table lists this clone with many counts. The J gene is TRDJ1, the V gene TRDV2; TRDD3 matches at 7 bases. V shed 5 bases and J 0 bases; nucleotides not matched to a gene: 23. The CDR3 has 20 amino acids. The germline V gene has CDR1 GEAIGNYY and CDR2 EKD. This chain's CDR3 is CACVPLSGGRGGEDTDKLIF. In DNA, the CDR3 is TGTGCCTGTGTCCCCCTCTCTGGGGGCCGAGGAGGAGAGGACACCGATAAACTCATCTTT.

This clone was observed a few times. A far more abundant clone sits one base away, making this likely a read error. The chain couples TRDV2 to TRDJ1; 9 nucleotides align to TRDD3. The CDR3 is 18 residues long. V lost 0 bases and J lost 2; bases outside the gene matches: 12. Germline CDR1 and CDR2: GEAIGNYY and EKD. The DNA for the CDR3 is TGTGCCTGTGACACCTTAGGGGATACGCAGTTGGGGACCGATAAACTCATCTTT. Its translation: CACDTLGDTQLGTDKLIF.

A note on this clone: A read error may explain this, as a much larger clone is one base away. The chain uses TRDV2 and TRDJ1; 11 bases match TRDD3. Germline CDR1 reads GEAIGNYY; CDR2 reads EKD. This CDR3 is built from 18 residues. V gave up 3 bases and J gave up 3 bases; unmatched junction bases: 14. The CDR3 DNA is TGTGCCTGTGACGCGGTGGGGGATACGGGAAATCTACCCGATAAACTCATCTTT. The encoded protein is CACDAVGDTGNLPDKLIF.

This clone was seen only a few times. This DNA translates differently at residue 7 from the TCRdb protein, which is that of a much larger clone; a read error is likely, and the protein shown is the DNA's own translation. The chain carries TRDV2 and TRDJ1; TRDD3 matches 8 bases. The CDR3 totals 22 residues. Germline V CDR1 and CDR2: GEAIGNYY, EKD. Unmatched junction bases numbered 26, after V lost 0 bases and J lost 3 bases. The CDR3 coding sequence is TGTGCCTGTGACACCGTCTCCCAGCCGGGGGATATGGAAGTCACGGGTCCCGATAAACTCATCTTT. It is translated as CACDTVSQPGDMEVTGPDKLIF.

As for this clone: The likely explanation is a read error, given a far larger clone one base away. Distinct nucleotide sequences in the sample also encode this CDR3. The V gene is TRDV2, the J gene TRDJ1; D is possibly TRDD3 (5 bases). The CDR3 runs to 18 residues. Germline loops: CDR1 GEAIGNYY, CDR2 EKD. The CDR3 loop reads CACDTASIGVGSTDKLIF. The CDR3 coding sequence is TGTGCCTGCGACACTGCCAGCATTGGGGTGGGGTCCACCGATAAACTCATCTTT.